This T cell receptor beta chain emerged from a study of response to subunit inactivated influenza vaccine. Study-level findings and limits: Authors suggested each seasonal flu vaccination may recruit only limited numbers of new T cells.

With regard to this clonotype: The antigen is unknown.

Germline assignment: CDR1 LGHNA and CDR2 YSLEER. This CDR3 has 15 residues. Trimming left V 0 bases short and J 7 bases short, with 13 bases between. TCRdb passed the RT-PCR reads through MiXCR, listing each CDR3 protein once. Here the sample spans 530,000 or so distinct CDR3 sequences, about 11% being singletons. The input for sequencing was PBMCs from blood, taken on the day of vaccination. The V call is TRBV4-3, the J call TRBJ2-1; possible D gene TRBD1, 6 bases. The TCR sequence derives from a man between 45 and 60 years old who received an inactivated influenza vaccine. The CDR3, as DNA: TGCGCCAGCAGCCAAGATCAATGGGGGCCGAATGAGCAGTTCTTC. Translating it yields CASSQDQWGPNEQFF.